Below are 20 T cell receptor beta chains sequenced from a single sample in a study of T cell responses to AZD1222 COVID-19 vaccine (dated by TCRdb to the early 2020s). The sample's time point label, decoded: about 28 days (+/-7) after the second vaccine dose. The library was prepared using the immunoSEQ multiplex PCR assay. TCRdb carries this immuneACCESS record with in-frame sequences only. Its versions omit some clonotypes, under half of them owing to an unresolved V gene in the studies checked, with the rest unexplained. This sample lists about 150,000 clones; approximately 92% were detected once. The biggest ten clones account for approximately 6.8% of the sample. The material was peripheral blood, obtained 28 days after the second AZD1222 dose. Receptors originate from an adult who received the AZD1222 COVID-19 vaccine.

The chain's CDR3 is CASSYSLGRGYGYTF. The CDR3 nucleotides are TGTGCCAGCAGTTACTCGCTGGGAAGGGGGTATGGCTACACCTTC. This rearrangement joins TRBV6-5 to TRBJ1-2, with D perhaps matching TRBD1 (6 bases). There are 15 residues in the CDR3. CDR1 is MNHEY and CDR2 is SVGAGI in the germline V gene. V was shortened by 0 bases and J by 5 bases, with 13 bases between the two germline ends.

CDR3 nucleotide sequence: TGCGCCAGCAGCCATCACACTGAAGCTTTCTTT. It codes for CASSHHTEAFF. The J gene is TRBJ1-1, the V gene TRBV4-3; D is undetermined. CDR3 length equals 11 residues. V was pared by 3 bases and J by 3 bases, with 2 bases between. Per germline, CDR1 LGHNA and CDR2 YSLEER.

V usage is TRBV4-1 and J usage is TRBJ1-1; weak D call: TRBD1 (6 bases). Germline loops: CDR1 MGHRA, CDR2 YSYEKL. V was cut by 1 base and J by 1 base, with 19 bases left in between. The CDR3 is made up of 18 amino acids. This CDR3 reads CASSQVPSGGGGNTEAFF. Here the CDR3 DNA reads TGCGCCAGCAGCCAAGTCCCAAGCGGGGGGGGCGGGAACACTGAAGCTTTCTTT.

This chain joins TRBV3-1 (or the pseudogene TRBV3-2) and TRBJ1-4; perhaps TRBD1 as D (5 bases). Germline CDR1 reads LGHDT; CDR2 reads YNNKEL (reference sequence). The V gene lost 0 bases and the J gene lost 0 bases, with 5 bases spanning the gap. There are 15 residues in the CDR3. The chain's CDR3 is CASSQEGATNEKLFF. The DNA of the CDR3 is TGTGCCAGCAGCCAAGAGGGGGCAACTAATGAAAAACTGTTTTTT.

This chain links TRBV7-2 with TRBJ1-2; D remains unclear. With 4 bases removed from V and 1 base from J, the gap between germline ends came to 7 bases. Germline CDR1 SGHTA, CDR2 FQGNSA. The CDR3 length is 13 residues. CDR3 region: CASSSRFNYGYTF. The CDR3 bases are TGTGCCAGCAGCTCCCGGTTTAACTATGGCTACACCTTC.

CDR3: CASSFGENTEAFF. The CDR3 nucleotides are TGTGCCAGCAGCTTTGGGGAAAACACTGAAGCTTTCTTT. This sequence joins TRBV7-9 and TRBJ1-1; D remains ambiguous. This CDR3 region has 13 residues. Germline CDR1 SEHNR, CDR2 FQNEAQ (reference sequence). V gave up 3 bases and J gave up 2 bases, with 7 bases separating them. Combining the CDR3 with reference TRBV7-9 and TRBJ1-1 gives the whole variable domain DTGVSQNPRHKITKRGQNVTFRCDPISEHNRLYWYRQTLGQGPEFLTYFQNEAQLEKSRLLSDRFSAERPKGSFSTLEIQRTEQGDSAMYLCASSFGENTEAFFGQGTRLTVV.

The CDR3 DNA reads TGTGCCAGCAGCGTAGGGGGGACAGGGCCCACCGGGGAGCTGTTTTTT. This gives the protein CASSVGGTGPTGELFF. J is TRBJ2-2 and V is TRBV9, with TRBD1 matching over 9 bases. The ends lost 0 bases at V and 4 bases at J; junction bases unmatched: 4. Germline V gene sequence: CDR1 SGDLS, CDR2 YYNGEE. The CDR3 spans 16 residues.

The chain joins TRBV12-3 or TRBV12-4 to TRBJ1-2; the D gene is possibly TRBD1 (5 bases). Trimming took off 7 bases at V and 4 bases at J, with 13 bases between the two ends. The CDR3 sequence is 13 residues long. The CDR3 reads CASKLGRTYGYTF. The CDR3 nucleotides read TGTGCCAGCAAATTGGGACGAACCTATGGCTACACCTTC.

The chain couples TRBV19 to TRBJ1-2; D is unresolved. With 6 bases removed from V and 8 bases from J, the gap between germline ends came to 28 bases. The CDR3 is 17 amino acids. Germline CDR1 is LNHDA and CDR2 is SQIVND (reference sequence). The CDR3 loop is CASSFAGEGLGYPGYTF. CDR3 DNA sequence: TGTGCCAGTAGCTTCGCTGGGGAGGGCCTGGGCTACCCCGGCTACACCTTC.

The chain employs TRBV19 and TRBJ2-5, with TRBD2 matching 7 bases. J was trimmed by 4 bases and V by 3 bases; bases with no gene match: 5. The CDR3 loop spans 14 amino acids. Germline V lookup: CDR1 LNHDA, CDR2 SQIVND (reference sequence). The CDR3 spells CASSMGGRRETQYF. CDR3 in DNA: TGTGCCAGTAGTATGGGAGGGCGGAGAGAGACCCAGTACTTC. Full variable domain (rest looked up from reference TRBV19 and TRBJ2-5): DGGITQSPKYLFRKEGQNVTLSCEQNLNHDAMYWYRQDPGQGLRLIYYSQIVNDFQKGDIAEGYSVSREKKESFPLTVTSAQKNPTAFYLCASSMGGRRETQYFGPGTRLLVL.

The CDR3 coding sequence is TGTGCCAGCAGCCCTCGGGGTGAAAAACTGTTTTTT. Amino acids: CASSPRGEKLFF. This chain connects TRBV11-3 to TRBJ1-4; unclear D gene. V was cut by 5 bases and J by 7 bases, with 8 bases left in between. Germline V gene lookup returns CDR1 SGHNT and CDR2 YENEEA. This CDR3 spans 12 amino acids.

The chain links TRBV5-1 to TRBJ1-2, with no clear D. V lost 4 bases and J lost 6, with 19 bases in between. CDR1 and CDR2 from the germline V gene are SGHRS and YFSETQ. The CDR3 loop spans 15 amino acids. The CDR3 region is CASSPIRGWEDGYTF. The DNA for the CDR3 is TGCGCCAGCAGCCCTATCCGGGGATGGGAGGATGGCTACACCTTC. Together with reference TRBV5-1 and TRBJ1-2, the CDR3 gives the full variable domain: KAGVTQTPRYLIKTRGQQVTLSCSPISGHRSVSWYQQTPGQGLQFLFEYFSETQRNKGNFPGRFSGRQFSNSRSEMNVSTLELGDSALYLCASSPIRGWEDGYTFGSGTRLTVV.

This chain uses TRBV5-4 with TRBJ2-5; D not certain. The germline V gene has CDR1 SGHNT and CDR2 YYREEE (reference sequence). This CDR3 is 10 amino acids long. Trimming pared 4 bases from V and 7 bases from J, leaving 5 bases between. The CDR3 nucleotides read TGTGCCAGCAGCCTTGGGACCCAGTACTTC. The encoded protein is CASSLGTQYF.

The chain joins TRBV13 to TRBJ1-3; 9 bases agree with TRBD1. The CDR3 length is 15 residues. The V and J ends lost 5 bases and 2 bases, in that order; junction bases with no gene match: 4. CDR1 is PRHDT and CDR2 is FYEKMQ in the germline V gene (reference sequence). The CDR3 reads CASSPWTGAGNTIYF. CDR3 DNA sequence: TGTGCCAGCAGCCCCTGGACAGGGGCTGGAAACACCATATATTTT.

This sequence joins TRBV21-1 and TRBJ1-2; TRBD1 reflects the table's D call only, with no check against the DNA. TRBV21-1 is noted as a pseudogene. CDR3 length: 12 residues. The CDR3 DNA sequence: TGTGACCATGGCAGTAATAACTATGGCTACACCTTC. It codes for CDHGSNNYGYTF.

The chain joins TRBV12-3 or TRBV12-4 to TRBJ2-7, with D perhaps assigned TRBD1 or TRBD2 (5 bases each). V shed 6 bases and J shed 5 bases, with 11 bases lying between them. The CDR3 has 12 residues. The CDR3 reads CASRPGSNEQYF. CDR3 nucleotides: TGTGCCAGCAGACCAGGGAGCAACGAGCAGTACTTC.

This clone has more than one count but fewer than ten. J is TRBJ1-4 and V is TRBV27; TRBD1 aligns across 7 bases. J gave up 6 bases and V 6 bases, and 10 bases lay outside the gene matches. Germline CDR1 reads MNHEY; CDR2 reads SMNVEV (reference sequence). The CDR3 consists of 15 residues. The CDR3 DNA follows: TGTGCCAGCAGCCCAGGGGGGGGGTCAGATGAAAAACTGTTTTTT. Translation: CASSPGGGSDEKLFF.

The chain is built from TRBV20-1 and TRBJ1-1; D gene uncertain. Trimming cost V 3 bases and J 2 bases, with 7 bases left between them. From germline, CDR1 is DFQATT and CDR2 SNEGSKA (reference sequence). CDR3 length equals 12 residues. The DNA for the CDR3 is TGCAGTGCTAGTCCCGTAAACACTGAAGCTTTCTTT. Translating gives CSASPVNTEAFF.

This clone was picked up a small number of times. The rearrangement uses TRBV7-2 and TRBJ1-1; perhaps TRBD1 as D (5 bases). This CDR3 comprises 13 residues. Between the trimmed V and J ends, which lost 5 bases and 0 bases, there was a span of 7 bases. Germline V gene sequence: CDR1 SGHTA, CDR2 FQGNSA. The CDR3 DNA reads TGTGCCAGCAGCACAGGATTGAACACTGAAGCTTTCTTT. As protein: CASSTGLNTEAFF.

Concerning this clone itself: This specimen includes other DNA sequences encoding the same CDR3. The chain has TRBV13 and TRBJ2-1; D is unresolved. Germline CDR1 and CDR2: PRHDT and FYEKMQ (reference sequence). Trimming took 6 bases from V and 4 from J, leaving 19 bases between them. The CDR3 is 16 amino acids. The CDR3, as DNA: TGTGCCAGCAGTCCAGAAGGGCAGTTGGCTTACAATGAGCAGTTCTTC. It encodes CASSPEGQLAYNEQFF.